The rows below give T cell receptor beta chains drawn from one sample of a study of OX40 agonist ivuxolimab in advanced cancers. Using immunoSEQ multiplex PCR, the repertoire was profiled, and TCRdb retains in-frame clones only, with some absent. The sample lists tens of thousands of clones; 90% were seen once. The starting material was CD4+ or CD8+ T cells sorted from blood, obtained in a trial of the OX40 agonist ivuxolimab. The receptors here all came from an adult with an advanced solid tumor such as melanoma, head and neck, liver or kidney cancer. CDR3s include the opening cysteine and the closing phenylalanine or tryptophan. A D gene is named only where the DNA matches it firmly. Clone size, where shown, is once, few, many, or a class for clones that have expanded.

.,TRBV6-5,TRBJ1-5,.,TGTGCCAGCAGAGGCCGGGGAGATCAGCCCCAGCATTTT,CASRGRGDQPQHF
once,TRBV18,TRBJ2-7,TRBD1,TGTGCCAGCTCACCACCGACAGGGGCCCTCGGGGACGAGCAGTACTTC,CASSPPTGALGDEQYF
.,TRBV7-2,TRBJ1-1,.,TGTGCCAGCAGCTTAGAGGGGGGCAGGAACACTGAAGCTTTCTTT,CASSLEGGRNTEAFF
.,TRBV10-3,TRBJ2-7,.,TGTGCCATCAGTGAGGGCCCCCAGGGCAGGGGCGAGCAGTACTTC,CAISEGPQGRGEQYF
.,TRBV18,TRBJ2-7,.,TGTGCCAGCTCACCTAACAGGTTCGAGCAGTACTTC,CASSPNRFEQYF
few,TRBV7-6,TRBJ2-5,.,TGTGCCAGCAGCTTAGTTAACTCGGGGGCAGGGGAGACCCAGTACTTC,CASSLVNSGAGETQYF
.,TRBV5-1,TRBJ2-7,TRBD2,TGCGCCAGCAGCCCCTCCGGGACTAGCGGCTACGAGCAGTACTTC,CASSPSGTSGYEQYF
once,TRBV7-2,TRBJ2-5,TRBD2,TGTGCCAGCAGCTTAGCCCCCGGCGGGAGGGCAGAGACCCAGTACTTC,CASSLAPGGRAETQYF
few,TRBV2,TRBJ2-2,TRBD2,TGTGCCAGCAGGGGGACTACGAATAACTGGGAGCTGTTTTTT,CASRGTTNNWELFF
once,TRBV7-2,TRBJ2-1,TRBD2,TGTGCCAGCAGCCCCGATAGCGGGGGCACCTACAATGAGCAGTTCTTC,CASSPDSGGTYNEQFF
.,TRBV6-4,TRBJ2-2,.,TGTGCCAGCAGTGAGAATACACCTTATACCGGGGAGCTGTTTTTT,CASSENTPYTGELFF
.,TRBV5-4,TRBJ1-2,.,TGTGCCAGCAGCCCCTTAGGGAAGGGCAACTATGGCTACACCTTC,CASSPLGKGNYGYTF
.,TRBV10-3,TRBJ2-5,TRBD2,TGTGCCATCAGTGACCCCCTCCAGCGGGGAGAGACCCAGTACTTC,CAISDPLQRGETQYF
.,TRBV15,TRBJ2-2,.,TGTGCCACCAGTAAGGGGGAGTCGTGGAACACCGGGGAGCTGTTTTTT,CATSKGESWNTGELFF
.,TRBV28,TRBJ1-5,TRBD1,TGTGCCAGCAGCTCCGGGACAGGCCCTTATAGCAATCAGCCCCAGCATTTT,CASSSGTGPYSNQPQHF
once,TRBV2,TRBJ2-2,.,TGTGCCAGCAGGACCGGGACCCTGAACACCGGGGAGCTGTTTTTT,CASRTGTLNTGELFF
.,TRBV9,TRBJ2-1,.,TGTGCCAGCAGCGTCGGCAGGGGGGCCTACAATGAGCAGTTCTTC,CASSVGRGAYNEQFF
.,TRBV4-1,TRBJ2-3,.,TGCGCCAGCAGGAAGGCAGATACGCAGTATTTT,CASRKADTQYF
.,TRBV6-1,TRBJ1-5,TRBD1,TGTGCCACCTCAGGGACAGGGCGGATTCAGCCCCAGCATTTT,CATSGTGRIQPQHF
.,TRBV5-1,TRBJ1-1,.,TGCGCCAGCAGCTTGGGAAGACCCCTGGCAACTGAAGCTTTCTTT,CASSLGRPLATEAFF
once,TRBV27,TRBJ1-1,.,TGTGCCAGCAGCAAACAGGGTGCCACTGAAGCTTTCTTT,CASSKQGATEAFF
.,TRBV11-2,TRBJ2-3,TRBD2,TGTGCCAGCAATGGGTCTAGCGGGAGGGATGGGGCAGATACGCAGTATTTT,CASNGSSGRDGADTQYF
.,TRBV6-5,TRBJ1-1,.,TGTGCCAGCAGTTCCCCGCTCGGGACTCCAGCTTTCTTT,CASSSPLGTPAFF
.,TRBV10-3,TRBJ1-5,TRBD1,TGTGCCATCAGTGGGGACAGGGGAGACCAGCCCCAGCATTTT,CAISGDRGDQPQHF
.,TRBV7-9,TRBJ2-3,.,TGTGCCAGCAGCCCGTTAGGGGGGTCCGTCCTCACAGATACGCAGTATTTT,CASSPLGGSVLTDTQYF
few,TRBV4-1,TRBJ1-1,.,TGCGCCAGCAGCCAAGGCCAGGGACCGAACACTGAAGCTTTCTTT,CASSQGQGPNTEAFF
.,TRBV5-1,TRBJ2-1,TRBD2,TGCGCCAGCAGCTTTAGCGGGAGGGCCCACAATGAGCAGTTCTTC,CASSFSGRAHNEQFF
.,TRBV11-2,TRBJ2-3,.,TGTGCCAGCAGTCGCCAAGGTGGCAGGCAAGCAGATACGCAGTATTTT,CASSRQGGRQADTQYF
.,TRBV5-1,TRBJ2-1,TRBD1,TGCGCCAGCAGCCCCGACAGGGATGGGAATGAGCAGTTCTTC,CASSPDRDGNEQFF
.,TRBV9,TRBJ1-2,.,TGTGCCAGCAGCCCGTACGGGGATGGCTACACCTTC,CASSPYGDGYTF
.,TRBV18,TRBJ2-5,.,TGTGCCAGCTCACAGGCCTGGGGGCCCCAAGAGACCCAGTACTTC,CASSQAWGPQETQYF
.,TRBV9,TRBJ2-3,.,TGTGCCAGCAGCGGCGGACTGGGCACAGATACGCAGTATTTT,CASSGGLGTDTQYF
once,TRBV5-1,TRBJ1-2,.,TGCGCCAGCAGCGGCGCTCTTAACTATGGCTACACCTTC,CASSGALNYGYTF
.,TRBV9,TRBJ2-5,TRBD2,TGTGCCAGCAGCGTCGGGACTAGCGGGAGTCAACAGACCCAGTACTTC,CASSVGTSGSQQTQYF
.,TRBV5-1,TRBJ1-1,TRBD1,TGCGCCAGCAGCCCTTTTACAGGGGCCAACACTGAAGCTTTCTTT,CASSPFTGANTEAFF
.,TRBV30,TRBJ1-3,.,TGTGCCTCCCGATCCTCCTCTGGAAACACCATATATTTT,CASRSSSGNTIYF